This T cell receptor (beta chain) was found in a study of blood T cells in healthy people across ages. Primed by a sample-barcoded 5' primer and a J-beta primer mix, a second PCR proceeded for roughly 6 to 12 cycles. TCRdb itself ran the 5' RACE reads through MiXCR, one entry per CDR3 protein. The sample contains approximately 1.5 million distinct CDR3 sequences, roughly 30% of which appear only once. The sample comprised blood. The sequence was obtained from a woman aged 25 to 39 in good health.

The CDR3 bases are TGTGCCAGCAATGGTAGGGGCTGGGGCTACACCTTC. Translating it yields CASNGRGWGYTF. This sequence joins TRBV6-1 and TRBJ1-2, with D possibly matching TRBD1 (5 bases). V shed 7 bases and J shed 8 bases, with 14 bases lying between them. The CDR3 contains 12 residues. Per germline, CDR1 MNHNS and CDR2 SASEGT.